This T cell receptor (beta chain) was captured in a study of cytomegalovirus exposure and HLA in healthy donors. Primers for the PCR totalled 60 Vbeta and 13 Jbeta. The assay was immunoSEQ multiplex PCR, and TCRdb's table has in-frame clones only and misses some. Of 110,000 or so clones listed, around 80% are singletons. The CDR3 totals 14 residues. The V gene's germline CDR1 is SSHAT and CDR2 FNYEAQ (reference sequence). Trimming removed 5 bases at V and 9 bases at J, with 18 bases between. This sequence joins TRBV7-7 and TRBJ2-3; tentative D call: TRBD2 (6 bases). The specimen was PBMCs. This receptor was taken from a man aged 25-40 years in good health and CMV-seropositive. CDR3 sequence (DNA): TGTGCCAGCAGCCCGCCGGGACTCCTTGAAACGCAGTATTTT. Translation gives CASSPPGLLETQYF.